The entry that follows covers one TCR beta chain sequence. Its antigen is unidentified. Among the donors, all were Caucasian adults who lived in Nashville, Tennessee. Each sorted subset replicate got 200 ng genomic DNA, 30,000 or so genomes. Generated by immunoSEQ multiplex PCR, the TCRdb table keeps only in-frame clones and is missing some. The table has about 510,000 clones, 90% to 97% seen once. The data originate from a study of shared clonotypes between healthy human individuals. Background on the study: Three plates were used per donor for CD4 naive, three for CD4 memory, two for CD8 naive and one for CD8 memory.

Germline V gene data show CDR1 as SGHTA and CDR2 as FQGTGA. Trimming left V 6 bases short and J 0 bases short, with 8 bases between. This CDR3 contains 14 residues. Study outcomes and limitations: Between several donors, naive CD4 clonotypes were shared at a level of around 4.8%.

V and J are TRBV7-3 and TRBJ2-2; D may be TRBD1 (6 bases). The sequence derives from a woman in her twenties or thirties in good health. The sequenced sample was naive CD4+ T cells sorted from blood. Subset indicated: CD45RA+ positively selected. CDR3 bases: TGTGCCAGCAGGGACAGTTCGAACACCGGGGAGCTGTTTTTT. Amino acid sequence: CASRDSSNTGELFF.